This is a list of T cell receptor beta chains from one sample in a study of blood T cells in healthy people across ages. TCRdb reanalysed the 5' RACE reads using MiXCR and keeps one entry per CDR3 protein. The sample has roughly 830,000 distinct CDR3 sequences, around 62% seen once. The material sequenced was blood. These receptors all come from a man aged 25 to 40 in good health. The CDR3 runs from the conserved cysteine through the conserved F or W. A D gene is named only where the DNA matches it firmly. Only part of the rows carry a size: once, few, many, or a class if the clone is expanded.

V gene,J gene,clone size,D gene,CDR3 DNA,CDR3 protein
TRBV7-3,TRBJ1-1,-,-,TGTGCCAGCAGCATCAGGGAGGGGACTGAAGCTTTCTTT,CASSIREGTEAFF
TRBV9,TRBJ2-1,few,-,TGTGCCAGCAGCGTAGAGGGGACCGCTCTCAATGAGCAGTTCTTC,CASSVEGTALNEQFF
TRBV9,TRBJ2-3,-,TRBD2,TGTGCCAGCAGCGTTAGCGGGGGGGGATCAGATACGCAGTATTTT,CASSVSGGGSDTQYF
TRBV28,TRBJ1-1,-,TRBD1,TGTGCCAGCAGTTTATTGACAGGGAAGAACACTGAAGCTTTCTTT,CASSLLTGKNTEAFF
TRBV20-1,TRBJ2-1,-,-,TGCAGTTACAGGGCAGACCCCTACAATGAGCAGTTCTTC,CSYRADPYNEQFF
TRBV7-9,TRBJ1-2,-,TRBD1,TGTGCCAGCAGCCCCCAGGACAGGGAGGAAAAATATGGCTACACCTTC,CASSPQDREEKYGYTF
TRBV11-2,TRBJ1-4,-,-,TGTGCCAGCAGCCCCCAGGGGTTCGGAGAAAAACTGTTTTTT,CASSPQGFGEKLFF
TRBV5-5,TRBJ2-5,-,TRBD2,TGTGCCTCCTATAATAAGACTAGCGGACAAGAGACCCAGTACTTC,CASYNKTSGQETQYF
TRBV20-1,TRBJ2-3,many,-,TGCAGTGCTAGACCCTTTGGGCAGGGTGATGATACGCAGTATTTT,CSARPFGQGDDTQYF
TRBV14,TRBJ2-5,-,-,TGTGCCAGCAGCCACGGGGTAGTACAAGAGACCCAGTACTTC,CASSHGVVQETQYF
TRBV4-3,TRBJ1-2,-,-,TGCGCCAGCAGCCAAGATCGCCGGGGGCAGTCTTCTCTTGGCTACACCTTC,CASSQDRRGQSSLGYTF
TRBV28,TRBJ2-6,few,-,TGTGCCAGCAACAAATGGACAGCTCGGGTCGCTGGGGCCAACGTCCTGACTTTC,CASNKWTARVAGANVLTF